This T cell receptor beta chain comes out of a study of shared clonotypes between healthy human individuals. Study summary: A donor's plate count was three for CD4 naive and three for CD4 memory; CD8 naive had two and CD8 memory one. Study conclusions and caveats: A few donors had 4% to 5% of their naive CD4 clonotypes in common.

About this clone itself: The target antigen is unknown.

Libraries were prepared by immunoSEQ multiplex PCR; TCRdb keeps only in-frame clonotypes and omits some of them. The top ten clones hold 0.1% to 0.15% of a sample with some 2.1 million clones, roughly 96% of them seen once. V lost 0 bases and J lost 8, with 16 bases in between. Looked up from germline, CDR1 is MNHEY and CDR2 is SVGAGI. CDR3 size: 15 residues. The sequence was collected from a man between 18 and 35 years old in good health. Sequenced sample: naive CD4+ T cells sorted from blood. Stated subset: CD45RA+ positively selected. The chain employs TRBV6-5 and TRBJ1-2; no clear D. CDR3 sequence reads: CASSYSVESFVGYTF. The DNA of the CDR3 is TGTGCCAGCAGTTACTCTGTAGAGTCCTTTGTGGGCTACACCTTC.